The 24 T cell receptor beta chains below were found in one sample sequenced in a study of glioma-infiltrating T cells. Using RNA template, CDR3s of TCR alpha and beta were amplified with iRepertoire arm-PCR. TCRdb reprocessed the multiplex PCR reads via MiXCR and lists one record per CDR3 protein. The table has about 180,000 distinct CDR3 sequences, around 42% seen once. The sequenced sample was glioma tissue, nonneoplastic brain tissue, or PBMCs (not recorded which). These receptors all come from a human donor with low-grade glioma or glioblastoma, undergoing nonglioma brain surgery, or in good health (not recorded which).

The chain combines TRBV13 with TRBJ2-7; 7 bases map to TRBD1. V was pared by 4 bases and J by 4 bases, with 13 bases of the junction left unmatched. The CDR3 length is 16 residues. The germline CDR1 and CDR2 sequences are PRHDT and FYEKMQ (reference sequence). CDR3 loop: CASSSSDDRDEYEQYF. The CDR3 DNA reads as TGTGCCAGCAGCTCAAGTGACGACAGGGACGAGTACGAGCAGTACTTC.

The gene calls are TRBV5-1 and TRBJ2-7, with a possible D match to TRBD2 (5 bases). Trimming took off 0 bases at V and 11 bases at J, with 18 bases between the two ends. The germline gives CDR1 SGHRS, CDR2 YFSETQ. The CDR3 extends over 14 amino acids. CDR3 in amino acids: CASSLERETEEKYF. The CDR3 nucleotides are TGCGCCAGCAGCTTGGAGAGGGAAACCGAGGAGAAGTACTTC.

A note on this clonotype: A much larger clone lies a single base off, so this may be a read error. V usage is TRBV20-1 and J usage is TRBJ2-5, with D perhaps TRBD1 (5 bases). The V end lost 8 bases, the J end lost 4 bases, and 17 bases lay between the germline ends. CDR3 length: 13 residues. The germline CDR1 and CDR2 sequences are DFQATT and SNEGSKA (reference sequence). CDR3 in DNA: TGCAGTAAATTAGCCGGACACCGAGAGACCCAGTACTTC. It translates to CSKLAGHRETQYF.

The V gene is TRBV12-3 or TRBV12-4, the J gene TRBJ2-1; 7 positions agree with TRBD2. After removal of 5 bases from V and 12 bases from J, the junction contained 7 bases not matched to a gene. This CDR3 comprises 12 residues. CDR3 in amino acids: CASSKTSERQFF. CDR3 DNA sequence: TGTGCCAGCAGTAAAACTAGCGAGAGGCAGTTCTTC.

In its sample, this clonotype was seen many times. The chain uses TRBV28 and TRBJ2-7, with 10 bases that match TRBD1. V trimming: 7 bases; J trimming: 2 bases; junction bases outside the gene matches: 5. Germline assignment: CDR1 MDHEN and CDR2 SYDVKM. This CDR3 has 14 amino acids. CDR3 amino acids: CASMRTGGTYEQYF. The DNA for the CDR3 is TGTGCCAGCATGAGGACAGGGGGTACCTACGAGCAGTACTTC.

The chain is built from TRBV29-1 and TRBJ2-7; maybe TRBD1 (6 bases). Per the germline V gene, CDR1 is SQVTM and CDR2 is ANQGSEA. V lost 7 bases and J 2 bases, leaving 9 bases between the germline ends. The CDR3 extends over 11 amino acids. CDR3 loop: CSGTGTYEQYF. CDR3 DNA sequence: TGCAGCGGTACAGGGACCTACGAGCAGTACTTC.

For this clonotype: One end of the junction is discordant with germline, which a read error may explain. This chain links TRBV29-1 with TRBJ2-5; 13 bases fit TRBD2. The length of the CDR3 is 13 residues. CDR1 and CDR2 from the germline V gene are SQVTM and ANQGSEA. DNA for the CDR3: TGCAGTGGTACCGGGACTAGCGGGACAGCCCAGAACTTC. It yields the protein CSGTGTSGTAQNF.

Ten or more counts support this clonotype. The V and J genes are TRBV24-1 and TRBJ1-2, with D maybe TRBD1 (5 bases). Germline loops: CDR1 KGHDR, CDR2 SFDVKD. The CDR3 totals 11 residues. V lost 4 bases and J lost 9, with 8 bases in between. CDR3 DNA: TGTGCCACCAGTGACTCAGGGAGCTACACCTTC. It codes for CATSDSGSYTF.

Worth noting for this clonotype: This may arise from a read error, as a much more abundant clone is one base away. The chain has TRBV6-6 and TRBJ2-7; D call uncertain. Trimming removed 4 bases at V and 9 bases at J, with 19 bases between. There are 14 residues in the CDR3. Germline values: CDR1 MNHNY, CDR2 SVGAGI (reference sequence). The CDR3 DNA reads as TGTGCCAGCAGTTTCGGCGACGGAAGGAACGGGCAGTACTTC. It encodes CASSFGDGRNGQYF.

This clonotype was seen many times. The chain combines TRBV25-1 with TRBJ1-1; D is perhaps TRBD1 (5 bases). The V end lost 9 bases, the J end lost 2 bases, and 13 bases lay between the germline ends. CDR3 length: 13 residues. Germline V gene lookup returns CDR1 MGHDK and CDR2 SYGVNS. The CDR3 coding sequence is TGTGCCAGTAGGGGAGTCCGAAACACTGAAGCTTTCTTT. It yields the protein CASRGVRNTEAFF.

Concerning this clonotype itself: With a much larger clone just one base away, this may be a read error. The V and J genes are TRBV20-1 and TRBJ1-4; D not certain. Trimming pared 4 bases from V and 5 bases from J, leaving 17 bases between. This CDR3 comprises 15 residues. Germline values: CDR1 DFQATT, CDR2 SNEGSKA (reference sequence). CDR3 coding DNA: TGCAGTGCTAACGAAGTAGGCCCTTTAAATGAAAAACTGTTTTTT. This encodes CSANEVGPLNEKLFF.

The chain is built from TRBV5-6 and TRBJ2-5; D uncertain. This CDR3 has 15 residues. The V end lost 2 bases, the J end lost 4 bases, and 15 bases lay between the germline ends. Germline values: CDR1 SGHDT, CDR2 YYEEEE. The CDR3 is CASSLSTLRGETQYF. Here the CDR3 DNA reads TGTGCCAGCAGCTTATCGACCTTAAGAGGAGAGACCCAGTACTTC.

This clonotype showed up many times. The chain is built from TRBV20-1 and TRBJ2-7; TRBD2 agrees at 7 bases. V shed 6 bases and J 2 bases; nucleotides not matched to a gene: 19. Germline V gene lookup returns CDR1 DFQATT and CDR2 SNEGSKA (reference sequence). CDR3 length: 17 amino acids. CDR3 nucleotide sequence: TGCAGTGCGCACCGCAAAGGACCGGGAGGAGCCCCCTACGAGCAGTACTTC. Translation gives CSAHRKGPGGAPYEQYF.

In the case of this clonotype: A much larger clone lies one base from this, so it may be a read error. Here the CDR3 reads CASNERGMHPQHF. DNA of the CDR3: TGTGCCAGCAACGAGCGGGGGATGCATCCCCAGCATTTT. The chain combines TRBV2 with TRBJ1-5; D is possibly TRBD1 (5 bases). The germline V and J ends were trimmed by 7 bases and 10 bases, with 17 bases remaining between them. The CDR3 spans 13 residues. The V gene's germline CDR1 is SNHLY and CDR2 FYNNEI.

As concerns this clonotype: This may be a read error, as it is one base from a much larger clone. The rearrangement joins TRBV29-1 to TRBJ2-3; D is unclear. This CDR3 comprises 13 residues. V gave up 8 bases and J gave up 1 base, with 13 bases separating them. CDR1 and CDR2 from the germline V gene are SQVTM and ANQGSEA. CDR3 bases: TGCAGCTTAACACCCTCCTGCACAGATACGCAGTATTTT. Its translation is CSLTPSCTDTQYF.

This clonotype was picked up a small number of times. The rearrangement uses TRBV7-9 and TRBJ1-2; tentatively, D is TRBD1 (5 bases). Germline CDR1 reads SEHNR; CDR2 reads FQNEAQ (reference sequence). V was cut by 6 bases and J by 5 bases, with 25 bases left in between. CDR3 length: 17 residues. CDR3 bases: TGTGCCAGCAGTTCCGGGACGGAGACCAGCCTTCTATATGGCTACACCTTC. Translating it yields CASSSGTETSLLYGYTF.

With respect to this clonotype: A much larger clone differs by one base, so this may be a read error. The gene calls are TRBV12-3 or TRBV12-4 and TRBJ1-1; D remains ambiguous. The length of the CDR3 is 13 residues. Trimming stripped 7 bases from V and 5 bases from J, with 14 bases between. CDR3 residues: CASTVFMGTEAFF. The CDR3 nucleotides read TGTGCCAGCACCGTCTTCATGGGAACTGAAGCTTTCTTT.

With respect to this clonotype: One junction end disagrees with the germline gene, perhaps due to a read error. The J gene is TRBJ2-5, the V gene TRBV28; D tentatively fits TRBD1 or TRBD2 (6 bases each). The CDR3 has 16 amino acids. Germline-derived CDR1 and CDR2 are MDHEN and SYDVKM. CDR3 loop: CASILPGGPYQETQYF. CDR3 DNA sequence: TGTGCCAGCATTTTACCCGGGGGCCCGTACCAAGAAACCCAGTACTTC.

There are many counts of this clonotype. The chain couples TRBV6-1 to TRBJ2-7; D unresolved. Looked up from germline, CDR1 is MNHNS and CDR2 is SASEGT. V lost 1 base and J 4 bases, leaving 5 bases between the germline ends. The CDR3 loop spans 12 amino acids. The CDR3 loop reads CASSEVGYEQYF. DNA for the CDR3: TGTGCCAGCAGTGAAGTCGGGTACGAGCAGTACTTC.

Regarding this clonotype: Without the conserved terminal phenylalanine or tryptophan, this CDR3 likely stems from a read error. The CDR3 protein is CASSPHGTVYGYTL. The CDR3 nucleotides are TGTGCCAGCAGCCCACACGGGACAGTATATGGCTACACCTTA. This sequence joins TRBV3-1 and TRBJ1-2, with 7 bases aligning to TRBD1. V shed 4 bases, J shed 5 bases, and the junction held 7 bases outside the gene matches. Germline loops: CDR1 LGHDT, CDR2 YNNKEL (reference sequence). The CDR3 consists of 14 residues.

This clonotype was seen at least ten times. The chain is built from TRBV5-1 and TRBJ1-1; 8 bases line up with TRBD1. The CDR3 has 12 amino acids. In germline, CDR1 is SGHRS, CDR2 YFSETQ. Losses at the gene ends were 1 base for V and 11 bases for J; bases not matched to a gene: 4. CDR3 region: CASSLQGTGAFF. The CDR3 region has the DNA TGCGCCAGCAGCTTGCAGGGGACAGGCGCTTTCTTT.

Details on this clonotype: Germline and junction disagree at one end, which may indicate a read error. The rearrangement links TRBV6-6 to TRBJ2-2; D ambiguous. Germline lookup yields CDR1 MNHNY and CDR2 SVGAGI (reference sequence). This CDR3 has 15 residues. The chain's CDR3 is CARSYSAVSPGELFF. The CDR3 DNA reads as TGTGCCAGAAGTTACTCCGCAGTTTCGCCTGGGGAGCTGTTTTTT.

In regard to this clonotype: The junction and the germline gene differ at one end; a read error may be behind it. The chain recombines TRBV2 with TRBJ2-3; the D gene is possibly TRBD2 (6 bases). This CDR3 has 13 amino acids. Germline V gene data show CDR1 as SNHLY and CDR2 as FYNNEI. CDR3 residues: CASSDTSKDKQYF. CDR3 DNA sequence: TGTGCCAGCAGTGATACTAGCAAAGATAAGCAGTATTTT.

The chain couples TRBV7-9 to TRBJ2-7, with 9 bases identical to TRBD1. V gave up 4 bases and J gave up 7 bases; unmatched junction bases: 8. The germline CDR1 and CDR2 sequences are SEHNR and FQNEAQ (reference sequence). There are 14 residues in the CDR3. CDR3 loop: CASSSRTGAREQYF. DNA for the CDR3: TGTGCCAGCAGCTCCCGGACAGGGGCTAGAGAGCAGTACTTC. The full variable domain, its missing parts supplied by reference TRBV7-9 and TRBJ2-7, is DTGVSQNPRHKITKRGQNVTFRCDPISEHNRLYWYRQTLGQGPEFLTYFQNEAQLEKSRLLSDRFSAERPKGSFSTLEIQRTEQGDSAMYLCASSSRTGAREQYFGPGTRLTVT.